This T cell receptor (beta chain) was profiled in a study of T cells in Graves' hyperthyroidism and ophthalmopathy. Across the whole study: It was at initial diagnosis, before any treatment, that peripheral blood was collected.

Whole-study findings and limits: Blood held most thyroid clonotypes expanded above 0.001 frequency.

This clonotype was counted at least ten times. Its target is unknown. The investigators amplified TCR beta CDR3 regions from RNA transcripts. RT-PCR in the first round (using the HTBI primer set) targeted the TCR CDR3. TCRdb independently ran MiXCR on the multiplex PCR reads; one entry per CDR3 protein. The sample lists roughly 350,000 distinct CDR3 sequences, over 11% seen once, with 20% to 25% in the top ten. This clonotype was obtained from a woman in her thirties with Graves' hyperthyroidism. Sequenced material: blood.

CDR3 in amino acids: CASSVSSTGGTDTQYF. DNA of the CDR3: TGTGCCAGCAGTGTCAGTAGTACAGGGGGCACAGATACGCAGTATTTT. J is TRBJ2-3 and V is TRBV2, with 7 bases matching TRBD1. The V gene's germline CDR1 is SNHLY and CDR2 FYNNEI. The CDR3 is 16 residues long. Losses at the gene ends were 4 bases for V and 1 base for J; bases not matched to a gene: 8.